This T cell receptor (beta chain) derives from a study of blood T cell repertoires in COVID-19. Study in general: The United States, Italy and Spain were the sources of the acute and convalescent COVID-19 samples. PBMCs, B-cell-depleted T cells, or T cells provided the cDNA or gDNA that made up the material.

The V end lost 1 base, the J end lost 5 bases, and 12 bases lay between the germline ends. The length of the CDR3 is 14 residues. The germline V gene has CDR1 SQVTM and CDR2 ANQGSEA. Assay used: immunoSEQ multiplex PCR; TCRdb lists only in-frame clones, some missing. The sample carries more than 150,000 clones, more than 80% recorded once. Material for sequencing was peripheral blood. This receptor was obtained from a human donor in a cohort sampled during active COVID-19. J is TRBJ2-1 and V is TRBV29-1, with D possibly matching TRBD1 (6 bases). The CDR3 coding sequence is TGCAGCGTTGAAGTCCGGGGACAAAACAATGAGCAGTTCTTC. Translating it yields CSVEVRGQNNEQFF.